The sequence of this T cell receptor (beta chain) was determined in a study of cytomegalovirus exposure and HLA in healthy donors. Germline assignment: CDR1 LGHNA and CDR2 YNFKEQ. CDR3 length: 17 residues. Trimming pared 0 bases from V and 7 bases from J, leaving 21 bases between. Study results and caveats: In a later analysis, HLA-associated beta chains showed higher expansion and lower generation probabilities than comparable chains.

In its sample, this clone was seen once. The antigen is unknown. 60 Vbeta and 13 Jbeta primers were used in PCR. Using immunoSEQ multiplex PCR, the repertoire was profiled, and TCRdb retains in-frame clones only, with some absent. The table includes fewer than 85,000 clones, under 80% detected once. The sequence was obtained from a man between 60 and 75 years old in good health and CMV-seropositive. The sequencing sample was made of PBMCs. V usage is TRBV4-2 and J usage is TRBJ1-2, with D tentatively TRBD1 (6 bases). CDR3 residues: CASSQEVGGPWVIGYTF. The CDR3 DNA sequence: TGTGCCAGCAGCCAAGAGGTGGGGGGGCCCTGGGTCATTGGCTACACCTTC.